The 11 T cell receptor beta chains below were found in one sample sequenced in a study of post-analysis software for immune sequencing data. Study findings and constraints: Comparison of patients with controls showed about 5 TRBV segments more frequent in patients, TRBV5-6, TRBV5-1 and TRBV20-1 among them.

Unique molecular identifiers featured in each of the TCR beta cDNA libraries. TCRdb analysed the PCR reads with MiXCR anew, one entry per CDR3 protein. The sample records roughly 580,000 distinct CDR3 sequences, 44% being singletons. Their cognate antigens are unknown. Specimen: blood. These receptors were taken from a girl aged 5-17 years with multiple sclerosis.

This clonotype was counted only a few times. This chain connects TRBV12-3 or TRBV12-4 to TRBJ2-6; D call uncertain. Trimming left V 5 bases short and J 0 bases short, with 8 bases between. The CDR3 length is 15 residues. The CDR3 DNA follows: TGTGCCAGCAGTCGGGCCCTCTCTGGGGCCAACGTCCTGACTTTC. Residues: CASSRALSGANVLTF.

V and J are TRBV9 and TRBJ1-1; tentatively, D is TRBD1 (5 bases). Germline V lookup: CDR1 SGDLS, CDR2 YYNGEE. The CDR3 sequence is 16 residues long. Trimming took 0 bases from V and 0 from J, leaving 12 bases between them. CDR3 amino acids: CASSVGGAGLNTEAFF. The DNA for the CDR3 is TGTGCCAGCAGCGTAGGTGGAGCGGGGCTGAACACTGAAGCTTTCTTT.

This clonotype has more than one count but fewer than ten. The V gene is TRBV6-5, the J gene TRBJ1-2; tentative D call: TRBD1 (5 bases). The CDR3 is made up of 14 amino acids. Germline loops: CDR1 MNHEY, CDR2 SVGAGI. The V gene lost 8 bases and the J gene lost 2 bases, with 15 bases spanning the gap. CDR3 coding DNA: TGTGCCAGCTGGGGAGGGGACTTAAACTATGGCTACACCTTC. Amino acids: CASWGGDLNYGYTF.

This clonotype has only a few counts. This sequence joins TRBV27 and TRBJ2-7; 9 nucleotides match TRBD2. The end of the DNA aligns better with TRBJ2-5, so the J call may be wrong. CDR3 length: 14 residues. CDR1 and CDR2 from the germline V gene are MNHEY and SMNVEV (reference sequence). As DNA, the CDR3 is TGTGCCAGCAGTCCCGGGGCTAGCGGGAAGACCCAGTACTTC. It specifies CASSPGASGKTQYF.

The J gene is TRBJ1-2, the V gene TRBV20-1; 8 bases are shared with TRBD1. This CDR3 is built from 12 residues. V dropped 6 bases and J dropped 6; count of bases not matched to a gene: 6. From germline, CDR1 is DFQATT and CDR2 SNEGSKA (reference sequence). The CDR3 nucleotides read TGCAGTGCGCAACAGGGGGGCAATGGCTACACCTTC. Amino acid sequence: CSAQQGGNGYTF.

This clonotype was counted a few times. The chain couples TRBV25-1 to TRBJ2-1; 15 positions agree with TRBD2. Germline loops: CDR1 MGHDK, CDR2 SYGVNS. The CDR3 runs 17 residues. The V segment lost 4 bases and the J segment 4 bases; nucleotides outside the gene matches: 5. The CDR3 nucleotides are TGTGCCAGCAGTGGCTGGACTAGCGGGGGGGAATACAATGAGCAGTTCTTC. Its translation: CASSGWTSGGEYNEQFF. The full variable domain, with the rest looked up from reference TRBV25-1 and TRBJ2-1, is EADIYQTPRYLVIGTGKKITLECSQTMGHDKMYWYQQDPGMELHLIHYSYGVNSTEKGDLSSESTVSRIRTEHFPLTLESARPSHTSQYLCASSGWTSGGEYNEQFFGPGTRLTVL.

In this sample, this clonotype turned up a few times. This chain connects TRBV10-3 to TRBJ1-2, with 9 bases aligning to TRBD1. J lost 6 bases, V lost 7 bases, and 6 bases had no gene match. Germline assignment: CDR1 ENHRY and CDR2 SYGVKD. This CDR3 spans 13 amino acids. The CDR3 loop reads CAITTGGANGYTF. The DNA of the CDR3 is TGTGCCATCACTACAGGGGGCGCGAATGGCTACACCTTC.

This rearrangement joins TRBV7-2 to TRBJ1-1, with no clear D. Looked up from germline, CDR1 is SGHTA and CDR2 is FQGNSA. Trimming pared 5 bases from V and 2 bases from J, leaving 12 bases between. The CDR3 has 14 residues. The CDR3 sequence is CASSPRADNTEAFF. The CDR3 nucleotides read TGTGCCAGCAGCCCTAGGGCGGATAACACTGAAGCTTTCTTT.

Worth noting for this clonotype: The junction shows a germline mismatch at one end, possibly a read error. This chain uses TRBV6-5 with TRBJ2-3, with 9 bases identical to TRBD2. Germline CDR1 reads MNHEY; CDR2 reads SVGAGI. The CDR3 is 17 residues long. The CDR3 protein is CTSSYRGPSGGTDTQYF. The CDR3 region has the DNA TGTACCAGCAGTTACCGCGGTCCTAGCGGGGGCACAGATACGCAGTATTTT.

This chain links TRBV10-3 with TRBJ2-1, with D possibly being TRBD1 or TRBD2 (5 bases each). Trimming removed 7 bases from V and 5 bases from J, with 18 bases in between. The V gene's germline CDR1 is ENHRY and CDR2 SYGVKD. The CDR3 consists of 15 residues. CDR3: CAITRTLGANNEQFF. CDR3 bases: TGTGCCATCACCCGGACTCTCGGGGCGAACAATGAGCAGTTCTTC.

J is TRBJ1-6 and V is TRBV7-2; the D is unclear. CDR1 SGHTA and CDR2 FQGNSA come from the germline V gene. V gave up 5 bases and J gave up 8 bases, with 16 bases separating them. This CDR3 comprises 15 residues. CDR3 amino acids: CASSRRTGYDSPLHF. CDR3 DNA sequence: TGTGCCAGCAGCCGTCGGACGGGGTATGATTCACCCCTCCACTTT.